The 23 T cell receptor beta chains listed next were all sequenced from one sample in a study of cytomegalovirus exposure and HLA in healthy donors. Researchers ran the PCR with 60 Vbeta and 13 Jbeta primers. Only in-frame clones appear in the TCRdb table, and some are missing; sequencing was by immunoSEQ multiplex PCR. The sample has 140,000 or so clones; around 80% are singletons. The material sequenced was PBMCs. The receptors shown here come from a woman in her thirties or forties in good health and CMV-seropositive.

This sequence joins TRBV11-3 and TRBJ2-7, with TRBD1 identical over 12 bases. Germline trimming cut 5 bases from V and 3 bases from J; bases unmatched to any gene: 5. Germline V CDR1 and CDR2: SGHNT, YENEEA. CDR3 length: 15 amino acids. Here the CDR3 DNA reads TGTGCCAGCAGCCTCGGGACAGGGGGCTTCTACGAGCAGTACTTC. This codes for CASSLGTGGFYEQYF.

The rearrangement links TRBV5-6 to TRBJ2-1; D remains unclear. Germline CDR1 reads SGHDT; CDR2 reads YYEEEE. Deletions cut 4 bases from V and 9 bases from J, with 14 bases between. The CDR3 spans 13 residues. CDR3 region: CASSPGRSGEQFF. The CDR3 DNA is TGTGCCAGCAGCCCCGGTCGGTCCGGTGAGCAGTTCTTC.

This chain connects TRBV27 to TRBJ1-2, with D possibly TRBD1 on 6 matching bases. Looked up from germline, CDR1 is MNHEY and CDR2 is SMNVEV (reference sequence). Trimming cost V 0 bases and J 4 bases, with 12 bases left between them. The CDR3 is 15 residues long. The CDR3: CASSLSTGPRYGYTF. For the CDR3, the DNA is TGTGCCAGCAGTTTATCGACAGGCCCCCGCTATGGCTACACCTTC.

The chain employs TRBV9 and TRBJ2-7, with 12 bases lining up with TRBD1. J was trimmed by 5 bases and V by 4 bases; bases with no gene match: 10. The CDR3 consists of 16 residues. Germline-derived CDR1 and CDR2 are SGDLS and YYNGEE. The CDR3 nucleotides read TGTGCCAGCAGCCCACGGGACAGGGGGCGTCTCGACGAGCAGTACTTC. Protein sequence: CASSPRDRGRLDEQYF.

The chain carries TRBV30 and TRBJ1-1; D may be TRBD1 (5 bases). Looked up from germline, CDR1 is GTSNPN and CDR2 is SVGIG (reference sequence). This CDR3 has 15 amino acids. Trimming left V 0 bases short and J 2 bases short, with 13 bases between. CDR3 sequence reads: CAWSVPRGYNTEAFF. CDR3 nucleotide sequence: TGTGCCTGGAGTGTACCTAGGGGCTACAACACTGAAGCTTTCTTT.

The rearrangement uses TRBV4-3 and TRBJ2-2, with D tentatively TRBD1 (5 bases). The CDR3 is 15 residues long. Germline V gives CDR1 LGHNA, CDR2 YSLEER. V was shortened by 0 bases and J by 5 bases, with 10 bases between the two germline ends. For the CDR3, the DNA is TGCGCCAGCAGCCAAGAGTTGACAGCTACCGGGGAGCTGTTTTTT. Translating gives CASSQELTATGELFF.

V and J are TRBV16 and TRBJ2-1; D unresolved. Looked up from germline, CDR1 is KGHSY and CDR2 is FQNENV. The CDR3 covers 13 residues. Trimming stripped 0 bases from V and 10 bases from J, with 10 bases between. The CDR3 nucleotides read TGTGCCAGCAGCCAATCTGTCCAAGAGGAGCAGTTCTTC. It specifies CASSQSVQEEQFF.

The chain recombines TRBV5-4 with TRBJ2-5; 7 bases are a match to TRBD2. The end of the DNA is better explained by TRBJ2-7, so the J call may be wrong. Germline V CDR1 and CDR2: SGHNT, YYREEE (reference sequence). The CDR3 length is 15 residues. The DNA of the CDR3 is TGTGCCAGCAGCGTTGAAGCGGGGCGTGCCTACGAGCAGTACTTC. Its protein product is CASSVEAGRAYEQYF.

This clone was detected once. V is TRBV6-5 and J is TRBJ2-7; the D gene is possibly TRBD1 (6 bases). This CDR3 has 14 residues. Germline loops: CDR1 MNHEY, CDR2 SVGAGI. V gave up 8 bases and J gave up 1 base, with 15 bases separating them. In nucleotides, the CDR3 is TGTGCCAGCTTCGGAGACAGGAGATCCTACGAGCAGTACTTC. Its protein is CASFGDRRSYEQYF.

J is TRBJ1-2 and V is TRBV2; 10 bases line up with TRBD1. The junction had 8 bases not matched to a gene; V was cut back by 1 base and J by 12 bases. Per germline, CDR1 SNHLY and CDR2 FYNNEI. The CDR3 is 14 residues long. CDR3 sequence reads: CASSEEGTGDRHTF. CDR3 sequence (DNA): TGTGCCAGCAGTGAAGAGGGGACAGGGGATCGCCACACCTTC.

The chain is built from TRBV28 and TRBJ2-3; 7 bases match TRBD2. The V gene's germline CDR1 is MDHEN and CDR2 SYDVKM. Trimming took 7 bases from V and 5 from J; bases not matched to a gene: 3. There are 12 residues in the CDR3. Written as DNA, the CDR3 is TGTGCCAGCAACGGGGAGGGAGATACGCAGTATTTT. It is translated as CASNGEGDTQYF. Full variable domain (remainder filled in from reference TRBV28 and TRBJ2-3): DVKVTQSSRYLVKRTGEKVFLECVQDMDHENMFWYRQDPGLGLRLIYFSYDVKMKEKGDIPEGYSVSREKKERFSLILESASTNQTSMYLCASNGEGDTQYFGPGTRLTVL.

The chain has TRBV30 and TRBJ2-3; no definite D call. Germline assignment: CDR1 GTSNPN and CDR2 SVGIG (reference sequence). This CDR3 has 12 amino acids. Trimming took off 5 bases at V and 6 bases at J, with 12 bases between the two ends. The CDR3 protein is CAWGDLLDTQYF. In DNA form, the CDR3 reads TGTGCCTGGGGAGATTTATTGGATACGCAGTATTTT.

The CDR3 nucleotides are TGTGCCAGCAGTTCCATGGGACAGGGCTTATACGAGCAGTACTTC. Its protein product is CASSSMGQGLYEQYF. The chain employs TRBV28 and TRBJ2-7; 9 bases are a match to TRBD1. The trim removed 4 bases at V and 4 bases at J, leaving 8 bases unmatched. The CDR3 length is 15 residues. CDR1 and CDR2 (germline): MDHEN, SYDVKM. The variable domain in full, completed from reference TRBV28 and TRBJ2-7, reads DVKVTQSSRYLVKRTGEKVFLECVQDMDHENMFWYRQDPGLGLRLIYFSYDVKMKEKGDIPEGYSVSREKKERFSLILESASTNQTSMYLCASSSMGQGLYEQYFGPGTRLTVT.

The chain couples TRBV6-1 to TRBJ2-3; D perhaps matches TRBD1 (6 bases). The CDR3 loop spans 15 amino acids. Trimming removed 3 bases from V and 1 base from J, with 11 bases in between. Germline CDR1 is MNHNS and CDR2 is SASEGT. The CDR3 here is CASSESRGGTDTQYF. As DNA, the CDR3 is TGTGCCAGCAGTGAGTCCAGGGGTGGCACAGATACGCAGTATTTT.

The chain joins TRBV7-3 to TRBJ1-4, with D maybe TRBD1 (5 bases). From germline, CDR1 is SGHTA and CDR2 FQGTGA. Between the trimmed V and J ends, which lost 5 bases and 0 bases, there was a span of 22 bases. The CDR3 covers 19 residues. CDR3 sequence: CASSQIIRDLLSTNEKLFF. The CDR3 region has the DNA TGTGCCAGCAGCCAAATCATCAGGGATCTCTTATCAACTAATGAAAAACTGTTTTTT.

This chain joins TRBV4-3 and TRBJ2-5; maybe TRBD1 (7 bases). The DNA end is more similar to TRBJ2-7, so the J call may be wrong. Germline V lookup: CDR1 LGHNA, CDR2 YSLEER. The CDR3 loop spans 15 amino acids. The CDR3 loop is CASSQDRGTVYEQYF. CDR3 bases: TGCGCCAGCAGCCAAGATCGGGGGACAGTCTACGAGCAGTACTTC.

J is TRBJ2-2 and V is TRBV10-3, with TRBD2 matching over 14 bases. V shed 7 bases and J 6 bases; nucleotides not matched to a gene: 4. The germline CDR1 and CDR2 sequences are ENHRY and SYGVKD. This CDR3 has 15 amino acids. The CDR3 DNA follows: TGTGCCATCACCTCGGGACTAGCGGGAGCCGGGGAGCTGTTTTTT. It encodes CAITSGLAGAGELFF.

V is TRBV18 and J is TRBJ2-7; D is undetermined. Trimming left V 3 bases short and J 0 bases short, with 9 bases between. CDR3 size: 14 residues. Germline CDR1 reads KGHSH; CDR2 reads LQKENI. DNA of the CDR3: TGTGCCAGCTCACCGATGTTCAGCTCCTACGAGCAGTACTTC. This gives the protein CASSPMFSSYEQYF.

The V call is TRBV19, the J call TRBJ2-2; D perhaps matches TRBD1 (5 bases). Trimming left V 10 bases short and J 2 bases short, with 17 bases between. The germline CDR1 and CDR2 sequences are LNHDA and SQIVND (reference sequence). The CDR3 has 15 residues. The CDR3 is CATCRGGVNTGELFF. The DNA of the CDR3 is TGTGCCACTTGTAGGGGCGGAGTTAACACCGGGGAGCTGTTTTTT.

In its sample, this clone was seen once. The chain joins TRBV5-6 to TRBJ2-5; D not resolved. The DNA end favors TRBJ2-7, so the J call may be wrong. The CDR3 covers 14 residues. The germline V gene has CDR1 SGHDT and CDR2 YYEEEE. The CDR3 sequence is CASSLFSSDYEQYF. The DNA of the CDR3 is TGTGCCAGCAGCTTGTTCTCCTCTGACTACGAGCAGTACTTC.

The rearrangement joins TRBV19 to TRBJ1-3; tentative D call: TRBD1 (5 bases). The CDR3 covers 15 residues. V was shortened by 2 bases and J by 4 bases, with 12 bases between the two germline ends. CDR1 LNHDA and CDR2 SQIVND come from the germline V gene (reference sequence). The DNA of the CDR3 is TGTGCCAGTAGTATAATGCGGGGCTTCGGAAACACCATATATTTT. It specifies CASSIMRGFGNTIYF.

V and J are TRBV28 and TRBJ1-6; D perhaps matches TRBD1 (6 bases). Between the trimmed V and J ends, which lost 5 bases and 13 bases, there was a span of 21 bases. The CDR3 is made up of 15 amino acids. Germline V lookup: CDR1 MDHEN, CDR2 SYDVKM. CDR3 in amino acids: CASSLPPGQEFPLHF. The CDR3 DNA sequence: TGTGCCAGCAGTCTGCCCCCGGGACAAGAATTCCCCCTCCACTTT.

The genes are TRBV7-6 and TRBJ2-2, with D possibly matching TRBD1 (6 bases). CDR1 is SGHVS and CDR2 is FNYEAQ in the germline V gene. CDR3 length: 15 residues. V was clipped by 0 bases and J by 4 bases, with 9 bases between them. CDR3 DNA sequence: TGTGCCAGCAGCTTAGCGGGACATGGCACCGGGGAGCTGTTTTTT. Encoded protein: CASSLAGHGTGELFF.